This T cell receptor beta chain was observed in a study of blood T cell repertoires in COVID-19. Overall study: The origin of the acute and convalescent COVID-19 samples was the United States, Italy and Spain. T cells, B-cell-depleted T cells, or PBMCs provided the cDNA or gDNA that served as material.

A single count supports this clone. Authors' analysis steps: How many nucleated cells were present was estimated from reference gene primer amplification. The data were produced by immunoSEQ multiplex PCR, yet TCRdb's version contains in-frame clones alone and is incomplete. Clonal size and the V and J genes are those of that table, whereas D and trimming came from the DNA. Here the sample spans tens of thousands of clones, under 90% being singletons. V shed 4 bases and J 12 bases; nucleotides not matched to a gene: 19. Looked up from germline, CDR1 is SEHNR and CDR2 is FQNEAQ (reference sequence). The CDR3 is 18 amino acids.

The chain recombines TRBV7-9 with TRBJ1-6, with 9 bases fitting TRBD1. Sequenced material: peripheral blood. This receptor was taken from a woman aged 70-85 years with acute or convalescent COVID-19. The CDR3 coding sequence is TGTGCCAGCAGCTCTTCATCGAAGACGGGACAGGGAAGAGGACCCCTCCACTTT. Translating it yields CASSSSSKTGQGRGPLHF.